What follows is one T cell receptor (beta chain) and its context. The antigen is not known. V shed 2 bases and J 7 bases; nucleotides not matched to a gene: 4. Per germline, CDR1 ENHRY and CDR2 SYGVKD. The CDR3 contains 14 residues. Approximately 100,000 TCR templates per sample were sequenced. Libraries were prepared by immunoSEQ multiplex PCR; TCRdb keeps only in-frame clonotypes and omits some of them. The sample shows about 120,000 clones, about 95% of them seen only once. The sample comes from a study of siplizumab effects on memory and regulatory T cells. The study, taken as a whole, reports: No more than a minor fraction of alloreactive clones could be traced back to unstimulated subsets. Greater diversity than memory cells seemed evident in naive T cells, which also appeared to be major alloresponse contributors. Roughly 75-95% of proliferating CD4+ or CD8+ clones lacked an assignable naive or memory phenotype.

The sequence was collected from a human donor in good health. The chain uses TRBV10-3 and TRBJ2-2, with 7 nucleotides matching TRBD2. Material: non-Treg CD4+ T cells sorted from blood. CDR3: CAISEHGGNGELFF. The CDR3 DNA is TGTGCCATCAGTGAGCACGGGGGGAACGGGGAGCTGTTTTTT.